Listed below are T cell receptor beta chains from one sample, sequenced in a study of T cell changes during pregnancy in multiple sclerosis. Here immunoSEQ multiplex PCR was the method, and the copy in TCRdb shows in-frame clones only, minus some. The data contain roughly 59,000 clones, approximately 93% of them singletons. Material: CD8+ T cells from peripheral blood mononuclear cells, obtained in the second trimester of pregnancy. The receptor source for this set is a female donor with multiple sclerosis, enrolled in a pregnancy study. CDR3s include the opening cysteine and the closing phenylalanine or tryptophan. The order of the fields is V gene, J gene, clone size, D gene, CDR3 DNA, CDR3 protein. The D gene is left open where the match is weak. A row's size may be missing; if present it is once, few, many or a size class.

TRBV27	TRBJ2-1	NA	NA	TGTGCCAGCACCCCTCAATCTAACGACAATGAGCAGTTCTTC	CASTPQSNDNEQFF
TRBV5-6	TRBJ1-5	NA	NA	TGTGCCAGCAGCTTGGCAGGCCGCAATCAGCCCCAGCATTTT	CASSLAGRNQPQHF
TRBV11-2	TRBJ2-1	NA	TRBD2	TGTGCCAGCAGCTCGGAGAGCGGGAGGGCCTTCTACAATGAGCAGTTCTTC	CASSSESGRAFYNEQFF
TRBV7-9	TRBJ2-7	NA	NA	TGTGCCAGCAGCTTAATGGGGGCGAGGAACGAGCAGTACTTC	CASSLMGARNEQYF
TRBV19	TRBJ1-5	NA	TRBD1	TGTGCCACCGGGACAGGCATTCAGCCCCAGCATTTT	CATGTGIQPQHF
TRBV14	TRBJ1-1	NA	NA	TGTGCCAGCAGCCAAATAGACCGGGCGGTGGGAGGCACTGAAGCTTTCTTT	CASSQIDRAVGGTEAFF
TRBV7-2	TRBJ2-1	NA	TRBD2	TGTGCCAGCAGCTTAGGGTGGCGGGGGACCTACAATGAGCAGTTCTTC	CASSLGWRGTYNEQFF
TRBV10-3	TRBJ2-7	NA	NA	TGTGCCATCAGTGAGCAGGTGTGGTACGAGCAGTACTTC	CAISEQVWYEQYF
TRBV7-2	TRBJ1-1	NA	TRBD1	TGTGCCAGCAGCCCAGGGGGCACTGAAGCTTTCTTT	CASSPGGTEAFF
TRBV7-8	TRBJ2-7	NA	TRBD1	TGTGCCAGCAGCTCGGACAGGGTAATGTCCTACGAGCAGTACTTC	CASSSDRVMSYEQYF
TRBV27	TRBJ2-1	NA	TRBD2	TGTGCCAGCAGAACCCTAGCGGGATCCTACAATGAGCAGTTCTTC	CASRTLAGSYNEQFF
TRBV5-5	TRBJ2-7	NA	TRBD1	TGTGCCAGCAGCTACAGGGGACCCACCTACGAGCAGTACTTC	CASSYRGPTYEQYF
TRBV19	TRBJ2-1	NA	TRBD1	TGTGCCAGTAGTATCTGGGGCCAGGGGGCGCATAATGAGCAGTTCTTC	CASSIWGQGAHNEQFF
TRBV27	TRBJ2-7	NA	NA	TGTGCCAGCAGTAGACAGAACGGCGAGCAGTACTTC	CASSRQNGEQYF
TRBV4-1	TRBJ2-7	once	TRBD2	TGCGCCAGCAGCCGAGGGAGGGCCGAGCAGTACTTC	CASSRGRAEQYF
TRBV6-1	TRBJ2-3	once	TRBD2	TGTGCCAGCCGCCCGGTTAGCGGGAAGTCAGATACGCAGTATTTT	CASRPVSGKSDTQYF
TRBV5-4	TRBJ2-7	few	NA	TGTGCCAGCAGCAGGGGCTACGAGCAGTACTTC	CASSRGYEQYF
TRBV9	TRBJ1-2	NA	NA	TGTGCCAGCAGCGTAGATCCCAGCGGGGGTACTAACTATGGCTACACCTTC	CASSVDPSGGTNYGYTF
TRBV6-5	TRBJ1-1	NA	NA	TGTGCCAGCAGTATTTTCGTTAACACTGAAGCTTTCTTT	CASSIFVNTEAFF
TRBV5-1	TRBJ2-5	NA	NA	TGCGCCAGCAGCTTGGCCTCAGAGACCCAGTACTTC	CASSLASETQYF
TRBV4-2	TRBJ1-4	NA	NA	TGTGCCAGCAGCCAAGATTCTGACAGACCTTATGAAAAACTGTTTTTT	CASSQDSDRPYEKLFF
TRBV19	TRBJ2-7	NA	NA	TGTGCCAGTAGAAGCAGGGTCTCCTACGAGCAGTACTTC	CASRSRVSYEQYF